This is a list of T cell receptor beta chains from one sample in a study of Graves' ophthalmopathy and Graves' hyperthyroidism. MiXCR, applied by TCRdb to the multiplex PCR reads, yields one record per CDR3 protein. The sample holds over 650,000 distinct CDR3 sequences; under 50% are singletons and the top ten take around 3.3%. The sample comprised peripheral blood. The receptors here all came from an adult man with Graves' ophthalmopathy. The CDR3 runs from the conserved cysteine through the conserved F or W. The D gene is left open where the match is weak. Rows give clone size only sometimes, using once, few, many, or a class for an expanded clone.

clone_size	v_call	d_call	j_call	cdr3_nt	cdr3_aa
few	TRBV2	TRBD1	TRBJ1-2	TGCGCCAGCAGCCAAGATCCGGGACAGCAAAACTATGGCTACACCTTC	CASSQDPGQQNYGYTF
.	TRBV19	.	TRBJ2-7	TGTGCCAGTAGTATAGCGTCGGGTTTCTACGAGCAGTACTTC	CASSIASGFYEQYF
.	TRBV24-1	TRBD1	TRBJ1-1	TGTACCAGCCGGGACAGATCTCCCGGGGCTGAAGCTTTCTTT	CTSRDRSPGAEAFF
many	TRBV10-3	.	TRBJ1-2	TGTGCCATCACGGACACACGCCACTATGGCTACACCTTC	CAITDTRHYGYTF
.	TRBV13	TRBD2	TRBJ2-7	TGTGCCAGCAGCCTAGCGGGAGAGGGGGAGCAGTACTTC	CASSLAGEGEQYF
many	TRBV7-9	.	TRBJ2-2	TGTGCCAGCAGCGAAGAGACAAGTAACACCGGGGAGCTGTTTTTT	CASSEETSNTGELFF
.	TRBV20-1	.	TRBJ2-3	TGCAGTGCCAAGTACCGCTCAGATACGCAGTATTTT	CSAKYRSDTQYF
many	TRBV10-3	TRBD1	TRBJ2-7	TGTGCCAGCAGTTCAGGGGGCGTGGACGAGCAGTACTTC	CASSSGGVDEQYF
.	TRBV19	TRBD2	TRBJ2-2	TGTGCCAGTACCGATGGCTCCGGGGGGTGGGATCTGTTTTTT	CASTDGSGGWDLFF
.	TRBV7-9	.	TRBJ2-5	TGTGCCCTCACCGGGGGAGTAGGCGAGACCCAGTACTTC	CALTGGVGETQYF
.	TRBV29-1	TRBD2	TRBJ2-5	TGCAGCGGAAGACTAGCGGGAGGAGAGACCCAGTACTTC	CSGRLAGGETQYF
.	TRBV29-1	.	TRBJ1-1	TGCAGCCACCCGACACAGGAGACTGAAGCTTTCTTT	CSHPTQETEAFF
.	TRBV7-2	.	TRBJ2-1	TGTGCCAGCAGCTTAGATCTAGGGCAGTTCTTC	CASSLDLGQFF
.	TRBV5-8	.	TRBJ1-1	TGTGCCAGCAGCTTACAGGGTCTGGGCACTGAAGCTTTCTTT	CASSLQGLGTEAFF
.	TRBV25-1	.	TRBJ2-3	TGTGCCAGTCGGACCCTAGACAGGGAGGCAGATACGCAGTATTTT	CASRTLDREADTQYF
.	TRBV20-1	TRBD2	TRBJ2-7	TGCAGTGCCTGGGGGGGGATTGTAAACGAGCAGTACTTC	CSAWGGIVNEQYF
few	TRBV6-5	.	TRBJ2-5	TGTGCCAGCCTTTCCCGGGAGACCCAGTACTTC	CASLSRETQYF
few	TRBV12-5	.	TRBJ1-1	TGTGCTAGTGGCTGGATGAACACTGAAGCTTTCTTT	CASGWMNTEAFF
many	TRBV19	.	TRBJ1-1	TGTGCCAGTAGTATAAGGTTCCGCAGGGGCCCTAACACTGAAGCTTTCTTT	CASSIRFRRGPNTEAFF
.	TRBV7-9	.	TRBJ1-1	TGCGCCAGCAGCCACGGGACCTCAGACACTGAAGCTTTCTTT	CASSHGTSDTEAFF
many	TRBV30	.	TRBJ1-3	TGTGCCTGGACTCTCTCTGGAAACACCATATATTTT	CAWTLSGNTIYF
.	TRBV25-1	TRBD1	TRBJ2-3	TGTGCCAGCAGTGACCCCAGACAGGGCGATGGCACAGATACGCAGTATTTT	CASSDPRQGDGTDTQYF
few	TRBV14	.	TRBJ2-7	TGTGCCAGCAGCCAAGATAGATGGACAGCTAAATCCTCCTACGAGCAGTACTTC	CASSQDRWTAKSSYEQYF
.	TRBV9	.	TRBJ2-7	TGTGCCAGCAGCCAAGATCGGACGAGACTGGGCGAGCAGTACTTC	CASSQDRTRLGEQYF
.	TRBV10-3	TRBD2	TRBJ2-7	TGTGCATTGGGACTAGCGGGAGACGAGCAGTACTTC	CALGLAGDEQYF
.	TRBV29-1	.	TRBJ2-3	TGCAGCGTTGATCAGGGGGATACGCAGTATTTT	CSVDQGDTQYF
many	TRBV19	.	TRBJ1-1	TGTGCCAGTAGTACGGGAGGGGCGGAGAACACTGAAGCTTTCTTT	CASSTGGAENTEAFF
.	TRBV24-1	TRBD2	TRBJ2-2	TGTGCCAGCAGTCTATTAGCGGGAGGAGGCACCGGGGAGCTGTTTTTT	CASSLLAGGGTGELFF
many	TRBV10-3	.	TRBJ1-4	TGTGCCACAGATGTAGGGACTCCTAATGAAAAACTGTTTTTT	CATDVGTPNEKLFF
few	TRBV11-2	.	TRBJ2-7	TGTGCCAGCAGCATCACCCCCATAGAGAGTTCCTACGAGCAGTACTTC	CASSITPIESSYEQYF
few	TRBV19	TRBD1	TRBJ2-7	TGTGCCAGTAGTAACGGACAGGGGTACGAGCAGTACTTC	CASSNGQGYEQYF
few	TRBV5-5	.	TRBJ1-1	TGTGCCAGCAGCTTGAGGGCTGTCGCGGGGAACACTGAAGCTTTCTTT	CASSLRAVAGNTEAFF
many	TRBV6-6	.	TRBJ2-5	TGTGCCAGCAGTTCCTCAGGGGATGAGCTGACCCAGTACTTC	CASSSSGDELTQYF
.	TRBV5-1	.	TRBJ2-7	TGCGCCAGCAGCTTGGCCGGGAATTCCTACGAGCAGTACTTC	CASSLAGNSYEQYF
many	TRBV29-1	TRBD1	TRBJ2-5	TGCAGCGTTGTACCCAAAACAACCCAGGGGGCCCAGTACTTC	CSVVPKTTQGAQYF
many	TRBV7-2	TRBD2	TRBJ2-7	TGTGCCAGCAGCTCGAATTCCGGGACTAGCGGGAGAGTTGAGCAGTACTTC	CASSSNSGTSGRVEQYF
few	TRBV24-1	.	TRBJ1-2	TGTGCCACCAGTAACGGAAGGGCCCACTATGGCTACACCTTC	CATSNGRAHYGYTF
once	TRBV25-1	.	TRBJ1-5	TGTGCCAGCAGTTTTCTGTATCAGCCCCAGCATTTT	CASSFLYQPQHF
once	TRBV29-1	TRBD1	TRBJ1-2	TGCAGCTCGACGGGACAGGGGGCCTATGGCTACACCTTC	CSSTGQGAYGYTF
many	TRBV6-5	.	TRBJ1-5	TGTGCCAGCACGGGCCCAGGGGAGAATCAGCCCCAGCATTTT	CASTGPGENQPQHF
many	TRBV19	TRBD1	TRBJ1-5	TGTGCCAGTAGTGGGGACAGAAATCAGCCCCAGCATTTT	CASSGDRNQPQHF
.	TRBV7-9	.	TRBJ1-4	TGTGCCAGCAGAATACAGGCGGAACTGTTTTTT	CASRIQAELFF
many	TRBV7-9	.	TRBJ2-6	TGTGCCAGCAGCTTAGACCGCTCTGGGGCCAACGTCCTGACTTTC	CASSLDRSGANVLTF
.	TRBV20-1	TRBD1	TRBJ2-2	TGCAGTGCTAGAGACCGACAGGGAACCACCGGGGAGCTGTTTTTT	CSARDRQGTTGELFF
many	TRBV7-6	.	TRBJ2-5	TGTGCCAGCAGCCCCACCGTTGGCTTTCAAGAGACCCAGTACTTC	CASSPTVGFQETQYF
many	TRBV4-1	.	TRBJ1-2	TGCGCCAGCAGCCACCGGACAGTTAACTATGGCTACACCTTC	CASSHRTVNYGYTF
.	TRBV15	TRBD2	TRBJ2-5	TGTGCCACCAGCAGAGTAGCGGGAGACAGGCAGACCCAGTACTTC	CATSRVAGDRQTQYF
.	TRBV7-9	TRBD2	TRBJ2-6	TGTGCCAGCACCCTCGCAGCGGGGGGCTCTGGGGCCAACGTCCTGACTTTC	CASTLAAGGSGANVLTF
many	TRBV20-1	TRBD1	TRBJ2-7	TGCAGTGCTAGACCGGGACAGGGATACGAGCAGTACTTC	CSARPGQGYEQYF
.	TRBV29-1	.	TRBJ2-5	TGCAGCGTTGAGGGGACGGGTGATGCGACCCAGTACTTC	CSVEGTGDATQYF
many	TRBV7-2	TRBD1	TRBJ2-7	TGTGCCAGCAGCTTACAACAGGGGGCGGCAGAGCAGTACTTC	CASSLQQGAAEQYF
.	TRBV19	.	TRBJ1-2	TGTGCCAGTAGTACCCCGGGAGGGGGGCGCGGCTACACCTTC	CASSTPGGGRGYTF